The clone carrying this T cell receptor beta chain has only a few counts. Its cognate antigen is unknown. This sample was included in a study of response to subunit inactivated influenza vaccine. The ends were cut back, 7 bases at V and 8 bases at J, with 12 bases in the middle. CDR3 length: 12 amino acids. TCRdb re-called the RT-PCR reads with MiXCR, one entry per CDR3 protein. The sample has 450,000 to 700,000 distinct CDR3 sequences; 14% are singletons. General study findings and limits: With each seasonal influenza vaccination, the authors suggested, few new T cells are recruited.

The chain employs TRBV12-3 or TRBV12-4 and TRBJ2-1; D uncertain. The receptor's source is a man aged 45 to 65 who received an inactivated influenza vaccine. The input for sequencing was PBMCs from blood, taken 11 to 12 days after vaccination. The CDR3 loop is CASTTLVHEQFF. CDR3 sequence (DNA): TGTGCCAGCACGACTTTGGTCCATGAGCAGTTCTTC.